The 16 T cell receptor beta chains below all came from one sample that was sequenced in a study of naive and memory T cell subsets. Whole blood, over 2 ml, came from adult healthy volunteers. Alpha and beta constant region primers primed reverse transcription for blood and skin samples. MiXCR, applied by TCRdb to the 5' RACE reads, yields one record per CDR3 protein. The data show over 25,000 distinct CDR3 sequences, with roughly 25% seen just once and around 2% held by the top ten. The source is a female donor in good health.

In this sample, this clonotype turned up many times. The chain employs TRBV10-2 and TRBJ2-1; a possible D gene is TRBD2 (7 bases). V shed 7 bases and J shed 6 bases, with 19 bases lying between them. CDR3 size: 15 residues. Germline V gene lookup returns CDR1 WSHSY and CDR2 SAAADI. The CDR3 spells CASNPYAGAGNEQFF. DNA for the CDR3: TGCGCCAGCAACCCCTATGCGGGGGCAGGCAATGAGCAGTTCTTC.

The chain joins TRBV29-1 to TRBJ1-2; TRBD1 matches 8 bases. With 0 bases clipped from V and 8 bases from J, the junction kept 8 bases outside the gene matches. This CDR3 region has 14 residues. The V gene's germline CDR1 is SQVTM and CDR2 ANQGSEA. This chain's CDR3 is CSVEDRRGLGGYTF. The DNA of the CDR3 is TGCAGCGTTGAAGATCGCAGGGGGCTGGGGGGCTACACCTTC.

The chain carries TRBV29-1 and TRBJ2-5, with D hard to call. V was pared by 1 base and J by 5 bases, with 8 bases between. The CDR3 consists of 12 residues. Per the germline V gene, CDR1 is SQVTM and CDR2 is ANQGSEA. CDR3 protein: CSVEVQAETQYF. The CDR3, as DNA: TGCAGCGTTGAAGTTCAGGCCGAGACCCAGTACTTC.

CDR3 protein: CSATEGVDTQYF. CDR3 nucleotides: TGCAGCGCCACCGAGGGGGTGGATACGCAGTATTTT. The chain uses TRBV29-1 and TRBJ2-3; TRBD1 might be the D (6 bases). Trimming left V 7 bases short and J 6 bases short, with 14 bases between. CDR1 and CDR2 from the germline V gene are SQVTM and ANQGSEA. The CDR3 is 12 residues long.

This clonotype was seen many times. V usage is TRBV6-5 and J usage is TRBJ2-1; 10 nucleotides line up with TRBD1. From germline, CDR1 is MNHEY and CDR2 SVGAGI. The V and J ends lost 6 bases and 8 bases, in that order; junction bases with no gene match: 7. The length of the CDR3 is 14 residues. CDR3 DNA sequence: TGTGCCAGCAGGCGACAGGGGGCGCGAGATGAGCAGTTCTTC. This codes for CASRRQGARDEQFF.

The CDR3 spells CASSRGQGGEKLFF. CDR3 nucleotides: TGCGCCAGCAGCCGAGGACAGGGTGGAGAAAAACTGTTTTTT. The chain uses TRBV4-3 and TRBJ1-4, with 8 bases aligning to TRBD1. Germline CDR1 and CDR2: LGHNA and YSLEER. This CDR3 comprises 14 residues. The ends lost 4 bases at V and 8 bases at J; junction bases unmatched: 6.

This clonotype was picked up many times. The rearrangement joins TRBV20-1 to TRBJ1-2; perhaps TRBD1 as D (5 bases). Germline V gene data show CDR1 as DFQATT and CDR2 as SNEGSKA (reference sequence). This CDR3 has 10 residues. Trimming took 7 bases from V and 7 from J, leaving 10 bases between them. CDR3 nucleotide sequence: TGCAGTGTTTGGGGCAGTGGCTACACCTTC. Its translation is CSVWGSGYTF.

This clonotype was observed at least ten times. This sequence joins TRBV29-1 and TRBJ1-5; D is unclear. CDR3 length: 12 residues. Looked up from germline, CDR1 is SQVTM and CDR2 is ANQGSEA. The V end lost 3 bases, the J end lost 7 bases, and 10 bases lay between the germline ends. The CDR3 loop reads CSVEVSGQPQHF. CDR3 DNA: TGCAGCGTTGAGGTGTCGGGGCAGCCCCAGCATTTT.

This clonotype showed up just a few times. This rearrangement joins TRBV10-2 to TRBJ2-3; D gene uncertain. CDR3 length: 11 residues. Between the trimmed V and J ends, which lost 7 bases and 6 bases, there was a span of 8 bases. Germline values: CDR1 WSHSY, CDR2 SAAADI. The CDR3 region is CASTGWDTQYF. CDR3 bases: TGCGCCAGCACCGGATGGGATACGCAGTATTTT.

The genes are TRBV9 and TRBJ2-2; D is unresolved. Looked up from germline, CDR1 is SGDLS and CDR2 is YYNGEE. This CDR3 comprises 14 residues. Between the trimmed V and J ends, which lost 1 base and 3 bases, there was a span of 7 bases. Here the CDR3 DNA reads TGTGCCAGCAGCGTAATGGTGCACACCGGGGAGCTGTTTTTT. It codes for CASSVMVHTGELFF.

This chain connects TRBV27 to TRBJ2-1, with D possibly being TRBD1 (7 bases). Germline V lookup: CDR1 MNHEY, CDR2 SMNVEV (reference sequence). The CDR3 is 15 amino acids. Trimming removed 8 bases at V and 4 bases at J, with 18 bases between. CDR3 DNA sequence: TGTGCCAGCCGCCTCAGGGGGGCGACTTACAATGAGCAGTTCTTC. Amino acids: CASRLRGATYNEQFF.

This clonotype was seen a handful of times. CDR3 in amino acids: CSAIREAAKTGFNQPQHF. CDR3 DNA: TGCAGTGCTATCCGGGAGGCCGCTAAGACAGGGTTTAATCAGCCCCAGCATTTT. The V call is TRBV20-1, the J call TRBJ1-5, with 7 bases identical to TRBD1. V was pared by 4 bases and J by 4 bases, with 19 bases of the junction left unmatched. Looked up from germline, CDR1 is DFQATT and CDR2 is SNEGSKA (reference sequence). This CDR3 contains 18 residues.

This rearrangement joins TRBV20-1 to TRBJ2-5, with D unclear. V was clipped by 2 bases and J by 3 bases, with 7 bases between them. The CDR3 sequence is 12 residues long. Germline loops: CDR1 DFQATT, CDR2 SNEGSKA (reference sequence). CDR3 DNA sequence: TGCAGTGCTAGACGCACAAAAGAGACCCAGTACTTC. Translation gives CSARRTKETQYF.

The J gene is TRBJ2-1, the V gene TRBV6-2 or TRBV6-3; D remains ambiguous. Germline values: CDR1 MNHEY, CDR2 SVGEGT. The CDR3 has 14 residues. The V end lost 2 bases, the J end lost 5 bases, and 10 bases lay between the germline ends. As DNA, the CDR3 is TGTGCCAGCAGTTACGGGCCAGAACACAATGAGCAGTTCTTC. Translating gives CASSYGPEHNEQFF.

The J gene is TRBJ1-2, the V gene TRBV29-1; D unclear. The V gene lost 3 bases and the J gene lost 4 bases, with 6 bases spanning the gap. CDR3 length: 11 amino acids. CDR1 is SQVTM, CDR2 ANQGSEA, per germline. In DNA form, the CDR3 reads TGCAGCGTTGAGCGAGCCTATGGCTACACCTTC. As protein: CSVERAYGYTF. Using reference TRBV29-1 and TRBJ1-2 for the parts outside the CDR3, the full variable domain is SAVISQKPSRDICQRGTSLTIQCQVDSQVTMMFWYRQQPGQSLTLIATANQGSEATYESGFVIDKFPISRPNLTFSTLTVSNMSPEDSSIYLCSVERAYGYTFGSGTRLTVV.

This clonotype has more than one count but fewer than ten. The genes are TRBV5-6 and TRBJ2-2, with 13 nucleotides matching TRBD2. J was trimmed by 1 base and V by 4 bases; bases with no gene match: 4. CDR1 SGHDT and CDR2 YYEEEE come from the germline V gene. This CDR3 comprises 17 residues. The CDR3 nucleotides are TGTGCCAGCAGCCCGGGACTAGCGGGACTGAACACCGGGGAGCTGTTTTTT. Protein product: CASSPGLAGLNTGELFF.